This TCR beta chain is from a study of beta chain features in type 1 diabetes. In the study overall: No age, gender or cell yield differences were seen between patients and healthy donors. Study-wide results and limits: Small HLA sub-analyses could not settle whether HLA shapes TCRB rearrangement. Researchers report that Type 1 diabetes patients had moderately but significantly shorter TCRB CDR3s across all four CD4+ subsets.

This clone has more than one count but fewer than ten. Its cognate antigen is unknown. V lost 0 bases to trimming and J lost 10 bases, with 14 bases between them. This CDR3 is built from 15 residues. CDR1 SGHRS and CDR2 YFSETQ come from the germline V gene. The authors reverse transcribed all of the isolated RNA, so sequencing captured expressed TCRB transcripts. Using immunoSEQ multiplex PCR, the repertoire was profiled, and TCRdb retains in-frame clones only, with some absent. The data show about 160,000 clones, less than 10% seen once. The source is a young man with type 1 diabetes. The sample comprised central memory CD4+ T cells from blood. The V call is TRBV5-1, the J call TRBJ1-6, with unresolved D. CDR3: CASSLDGGFGSPLHF. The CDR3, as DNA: TGCGCCAGCAGCTTGGACGGAGGGTTTGGATCACCCCTCCACTTT.